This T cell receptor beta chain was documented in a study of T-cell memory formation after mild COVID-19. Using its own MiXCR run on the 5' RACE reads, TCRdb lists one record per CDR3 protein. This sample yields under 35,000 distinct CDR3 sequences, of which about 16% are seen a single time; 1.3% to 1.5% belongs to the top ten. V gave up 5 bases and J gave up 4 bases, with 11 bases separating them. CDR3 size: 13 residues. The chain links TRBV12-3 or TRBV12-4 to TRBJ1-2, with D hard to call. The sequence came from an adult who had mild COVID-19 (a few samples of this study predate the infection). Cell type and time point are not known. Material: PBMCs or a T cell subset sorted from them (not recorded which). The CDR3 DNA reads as TGTGCCAGCAGTCTGACCGGAGGCTATGGCTACACCTTC. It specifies CASSLTGGYGYTF.